This TCR beta chain derives from a study of identical twins. Turning to this clonotype: No antigen is known for it.

With V trimmed by 3 bases and J by 5 bases, 6 bases remained unmatched. The germline gives CDR1 MRHNA, CDR2 SNTAGT. This CDR3 spans 15 amino acids. Findings and caveats of the study: Beta out-of-frame sequences displayed a weaker excess of sharing between twins.

TCRdb reprocessed the 5' RACE reads with MiXCR, giving one entry per CDR3 protein. The repertoire consists of under 300,000 distinct CDR3 sequences, with approximately 8.3% occurring once and the leading ten covering approximately 3%. Another study also made use of these data, one on yellow fever vaccine responses in identical twins. That source notes: Twins' vaccine T cell response reportedly seemed partly convergent, partly personalized.

The rearrangement links TRBV6-4 to TRBJ2-1, with 8 nucleotides matching TRBD2. This sequence was found in a woman between 18 and 29 years old in good health. The sequenced sample was CD8+ T cells sorted from blood. DNA for the CDR3: TGTGCCAGCAGTGAGGTCGGGGGGGCGAACAATGAGCAGTTCTTC. Translation: CASSEVGGANNEQFF.